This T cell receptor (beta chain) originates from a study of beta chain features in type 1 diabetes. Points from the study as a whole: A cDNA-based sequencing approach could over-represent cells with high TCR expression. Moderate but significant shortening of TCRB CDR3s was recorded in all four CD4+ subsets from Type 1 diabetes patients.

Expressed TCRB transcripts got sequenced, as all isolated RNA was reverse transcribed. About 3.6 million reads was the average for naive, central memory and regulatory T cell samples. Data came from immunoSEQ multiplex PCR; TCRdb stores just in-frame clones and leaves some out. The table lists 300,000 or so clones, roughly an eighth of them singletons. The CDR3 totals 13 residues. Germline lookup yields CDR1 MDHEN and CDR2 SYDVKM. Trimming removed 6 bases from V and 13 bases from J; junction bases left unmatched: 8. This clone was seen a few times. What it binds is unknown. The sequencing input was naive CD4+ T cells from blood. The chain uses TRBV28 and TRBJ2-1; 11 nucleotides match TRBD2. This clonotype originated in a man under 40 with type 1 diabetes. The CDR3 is CASSPTSGIFQFF. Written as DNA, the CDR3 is TGTGCCAGCAGCCCGACTAGCGGGATTTTTCAGTTCTTC. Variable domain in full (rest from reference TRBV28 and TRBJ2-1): DVKVTQSSRYLVKRTGEKVFLECVQDMDHENMFWYRQDPGLGLRLIYFSYDVKMKEKGDIPEGYSVSREKKERFSLILESASTNQTSMYLCASSPTSGIFQFFGPGTRLTVL.